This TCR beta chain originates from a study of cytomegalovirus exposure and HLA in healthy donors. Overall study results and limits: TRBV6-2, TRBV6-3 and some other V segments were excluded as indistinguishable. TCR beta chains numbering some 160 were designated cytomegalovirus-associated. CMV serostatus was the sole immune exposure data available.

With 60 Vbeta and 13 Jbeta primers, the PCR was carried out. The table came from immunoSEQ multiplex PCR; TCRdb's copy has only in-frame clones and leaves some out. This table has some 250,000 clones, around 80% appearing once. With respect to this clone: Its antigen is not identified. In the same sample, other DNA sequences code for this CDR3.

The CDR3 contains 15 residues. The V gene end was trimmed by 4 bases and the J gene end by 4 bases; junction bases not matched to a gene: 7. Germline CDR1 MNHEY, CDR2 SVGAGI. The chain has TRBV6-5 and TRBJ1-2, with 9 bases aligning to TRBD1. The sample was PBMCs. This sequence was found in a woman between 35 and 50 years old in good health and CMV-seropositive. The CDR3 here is CASSWTGEVSYGYTF. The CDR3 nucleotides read TGTGCCAGCAGTTGGACAGGGGAGGTTTCCTATGGCTACACCTTC.